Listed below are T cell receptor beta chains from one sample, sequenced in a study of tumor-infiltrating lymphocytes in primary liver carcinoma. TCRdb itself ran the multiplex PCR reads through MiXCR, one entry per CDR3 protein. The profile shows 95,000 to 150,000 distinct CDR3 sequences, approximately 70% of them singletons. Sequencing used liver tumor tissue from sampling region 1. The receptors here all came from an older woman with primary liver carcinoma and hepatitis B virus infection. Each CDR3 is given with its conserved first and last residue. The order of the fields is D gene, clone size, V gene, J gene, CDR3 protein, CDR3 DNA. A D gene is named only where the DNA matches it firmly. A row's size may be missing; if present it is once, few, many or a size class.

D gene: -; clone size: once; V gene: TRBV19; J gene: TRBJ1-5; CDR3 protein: CVSNIRPGTGQPQHF; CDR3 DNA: TGTGTCAGTAATATACGGCCGGGCACAGGTCAGCCCCAGCATTTT
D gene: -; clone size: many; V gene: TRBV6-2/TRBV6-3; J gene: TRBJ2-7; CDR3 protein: CASRTEGKQYF; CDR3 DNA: TGTGCCAGCAGAACAGAGGGTAAGCAGTACTTC
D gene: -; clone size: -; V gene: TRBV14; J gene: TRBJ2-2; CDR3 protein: CVSSQKLTANTEELFF; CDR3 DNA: TGTGTCAGCAGCCAAAAACTCACAGCGAACACCGAGGAGCTGTTTTTT
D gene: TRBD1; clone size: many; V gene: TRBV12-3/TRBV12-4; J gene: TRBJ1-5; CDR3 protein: CASRSTGGNQPQHF; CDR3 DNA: TGTGCCAGCAGGTCGACAGGGGGGAATCAGCCCCAGCATTTT
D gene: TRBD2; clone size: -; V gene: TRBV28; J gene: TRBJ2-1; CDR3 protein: CAGSDGAYSGRNEQFF; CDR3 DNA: TGTGCCGGCTCGGACGGGGCTTATAGCGGGAGGAATGAGCAGTTCTTC
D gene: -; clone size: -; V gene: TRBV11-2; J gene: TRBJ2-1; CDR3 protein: CASSSTGNLGNVQFF; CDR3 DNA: TGTGCCAGCAGCTCTACAGGTAATTTAGGCAATGTGCAGTTCTTC
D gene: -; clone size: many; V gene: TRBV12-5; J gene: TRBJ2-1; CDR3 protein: CASGFYNEQFF; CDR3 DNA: TGTGCTAGTGGTTTCTACAATGAGCAGTTCTTC
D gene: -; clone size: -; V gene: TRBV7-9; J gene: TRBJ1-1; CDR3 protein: CASSLQGMDTEAFF; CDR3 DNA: TGTGCCAGCAGCCTCCAGGGGATGGACACTGAAGCTTTCTTT
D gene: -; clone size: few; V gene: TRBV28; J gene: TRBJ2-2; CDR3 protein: CASSLEPLGYGELFF; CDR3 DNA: TGTGCCAGCAGTTTAGAGCCCCTTGGCTACGGGGAGCTGTTTTTT
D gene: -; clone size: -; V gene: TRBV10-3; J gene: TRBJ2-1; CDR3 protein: CAITESSYNEQSF; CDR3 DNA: TGTGCCATCACAGAAAGCTCCTACAATGAGCAGTCCTTC
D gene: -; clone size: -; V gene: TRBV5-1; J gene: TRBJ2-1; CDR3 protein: CASSLEGHTNNEQFF; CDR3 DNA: TGCGCCAGCAGCTTGGAAGGACATACGAACAATGAGCAGTTCTTC
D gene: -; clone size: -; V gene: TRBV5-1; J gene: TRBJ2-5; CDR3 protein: CASSLLSGAWETQYF; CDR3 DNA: TGCGCCAGCAGCTTGCTCTCAGGGGCCTGGGAGACCCAGTACTTC
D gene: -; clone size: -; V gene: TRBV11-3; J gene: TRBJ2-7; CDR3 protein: CASNFARGGYEQYF; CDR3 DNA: TGTGCCAGCAACTTTGCCAGGGGAGGATACGAGCAATACTTC
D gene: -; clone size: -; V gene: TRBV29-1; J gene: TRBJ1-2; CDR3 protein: CGVEILNLAQDYCYTF; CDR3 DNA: TGCGGCGTTGAAATTCTTAACCTAGCTCAAGACTATTGCTACACCTTC
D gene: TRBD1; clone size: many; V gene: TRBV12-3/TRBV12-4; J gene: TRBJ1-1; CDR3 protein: CTSSPRTGATEAFF; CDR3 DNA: TGTACCAGCAGTCCCCGGACAGGTGCCACTGAAGCTTTCTTT
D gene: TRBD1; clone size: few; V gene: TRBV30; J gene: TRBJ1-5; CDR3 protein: CAWSGGTALASQPQHF; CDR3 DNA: TGTGCCTGGAGCGGGGGGACAGCGTTGGCAAGTCAGCCCCAGCATTTT
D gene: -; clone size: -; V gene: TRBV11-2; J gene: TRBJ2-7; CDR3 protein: CASSFWGKAYNEQYF; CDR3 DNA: TGTGCCAGCAGCTTCTGGGGGAAGGCCTACAATGAGCAGTACTTC
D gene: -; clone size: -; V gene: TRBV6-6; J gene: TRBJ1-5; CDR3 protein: CASSYQAHQPQQF; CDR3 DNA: TGTGCCAGCAGTTACCAGGCCCATCAGCCCCAGCAGTTT
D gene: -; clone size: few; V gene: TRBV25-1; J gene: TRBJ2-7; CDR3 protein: CASSDRTGLEQYF; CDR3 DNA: TGTGCCAGCAGTGATCGCACAGGCCTCGAGCAGTACTTC
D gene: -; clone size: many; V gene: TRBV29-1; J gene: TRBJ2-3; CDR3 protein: CSVVQAGRGTDTQYF; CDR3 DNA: TGCAGCGTTGTCCAGGCGGGAAGAGGGACAGATACGCAGTATTTT
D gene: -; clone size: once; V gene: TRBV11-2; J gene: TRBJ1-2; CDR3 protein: CASSVCRTPDYGYTF; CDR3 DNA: TGTGCCAGCAGCGTGTGTCGGACCCCTGACTATGGGTACACCTTC
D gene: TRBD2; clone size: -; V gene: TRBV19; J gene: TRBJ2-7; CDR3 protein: CASSVDPSGSSYEQYF; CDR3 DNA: TGTGCCAGTAGTGTCGACCCTAGCGGAAGCTCCTACGAGCAGTACTTC
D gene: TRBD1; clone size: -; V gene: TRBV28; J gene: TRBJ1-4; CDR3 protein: CAARQGLRPNEKLFF; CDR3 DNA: TGTGCCGCGAGACAGGGTTTGCGACCTAATGAAAAACTGTTTTTT
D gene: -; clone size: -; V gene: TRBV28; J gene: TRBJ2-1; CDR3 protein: CASMTSRLGGEQFF; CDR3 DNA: TGTGCCAGCATGACTAGCCGTCTAGGGGGGGAGCAGTTCTTC
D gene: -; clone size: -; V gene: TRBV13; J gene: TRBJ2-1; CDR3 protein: CATQKGGDGNEQFF; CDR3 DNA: TGTGCCACCCAAAAAGGAGGGGACGGCAATGAGCAGTTCTTC
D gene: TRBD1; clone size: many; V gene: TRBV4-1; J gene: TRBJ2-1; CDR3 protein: CASSQEGQGNEQFF; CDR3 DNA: TGCGCCAGCAGCCAAGAGGGACAGGGCAATGAGCAGTTCTTC
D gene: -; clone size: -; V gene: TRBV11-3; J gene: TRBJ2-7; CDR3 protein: CPSSARTAPIEQYF; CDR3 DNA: TGCCCCAGCAGCGCGAGGACGGCCCCAATCGAGCAATACTTC
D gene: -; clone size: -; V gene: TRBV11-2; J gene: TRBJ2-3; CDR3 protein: CASILRRLNTHYF; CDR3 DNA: TGTGCCAGCATCCTTCGACGTTTGAATACTCATTATTTT
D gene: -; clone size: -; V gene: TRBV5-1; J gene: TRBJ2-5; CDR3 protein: CASSVQGVGRETQYF; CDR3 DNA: TGCGCCAGCAGCGTACAGGGAGTGGGTCGAGAGACCCAGTACTTC
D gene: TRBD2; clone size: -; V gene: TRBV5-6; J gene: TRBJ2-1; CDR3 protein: CASSPRGGASVLNKQLF; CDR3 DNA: TGTGCCAGCAGCCCCCGGGGAGGGGCATCTGTTCTCAATAAGCAGCTCTTC
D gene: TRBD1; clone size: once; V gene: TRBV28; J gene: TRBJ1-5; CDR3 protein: CASSLSGQGIQPHHF; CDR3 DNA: TGTGCCAGCAGTTTATCCGGACAGGGGATTCAGCCCCATCATTTT
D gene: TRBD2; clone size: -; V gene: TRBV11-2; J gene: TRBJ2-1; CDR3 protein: CASDLAGGPLEQFF; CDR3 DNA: TGTGCCAGCGACTTAGCGGGAGGACCGCTTGAGCAGTTCTTC
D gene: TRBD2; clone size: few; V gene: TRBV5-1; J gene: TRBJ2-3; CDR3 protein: CASSSDLAGATDTQYF; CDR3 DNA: TGCGCCAGCAGTTCGGATTTAGCGGGAGCGACAGATACGCAGTATTTT
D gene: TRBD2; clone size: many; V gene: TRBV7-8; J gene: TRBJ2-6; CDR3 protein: CASSISGARPGANVLTF; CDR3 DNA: TGTGCCAGCAGTATTAGCGGGGCCAGGCCTGGGGCCAACGTCCTGACTTTC
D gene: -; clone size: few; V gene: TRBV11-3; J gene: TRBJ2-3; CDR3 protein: CASSLWTGTDTQYF; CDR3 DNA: TGTGCCAGCAGCTTATGGACGGGCACAGATACGCAGTATTTT
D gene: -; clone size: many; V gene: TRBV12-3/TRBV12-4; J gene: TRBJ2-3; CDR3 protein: CASSFSTMADTQYF; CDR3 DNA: TGTGCCAGCAGTTTTTCAACGATGGCAGATACGCAGTATTTT
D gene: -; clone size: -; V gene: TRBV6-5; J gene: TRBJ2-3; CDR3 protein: CANIPSPRDGTQYF; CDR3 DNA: TGTGCCAACATTCCTAGCCCTCGTGACGGTACGCAGTATTTC
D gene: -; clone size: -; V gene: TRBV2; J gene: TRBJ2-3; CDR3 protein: CASSDYNTQYF; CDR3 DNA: TGTGCCAGCAGTGACTACAATACGCAGTATTTT
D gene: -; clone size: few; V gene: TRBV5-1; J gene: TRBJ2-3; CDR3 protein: CASSSTGRVDTQYF; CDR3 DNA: TGCGCCAGCAGCTCGACAGGGAGGGTAGATACGCAGTATTTT
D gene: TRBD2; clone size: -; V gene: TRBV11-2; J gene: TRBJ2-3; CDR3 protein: CASSSREGGADTQYF; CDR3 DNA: TGTGCCAGCAGCTCGCGGGAGGGGGGCGCAGATACGCAATATTTT
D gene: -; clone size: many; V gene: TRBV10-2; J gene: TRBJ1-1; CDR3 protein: CASSVLNTEAFF; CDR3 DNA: TGCGCCAGCAGTGTTCTGAACACTGAAGCTTTCTTT